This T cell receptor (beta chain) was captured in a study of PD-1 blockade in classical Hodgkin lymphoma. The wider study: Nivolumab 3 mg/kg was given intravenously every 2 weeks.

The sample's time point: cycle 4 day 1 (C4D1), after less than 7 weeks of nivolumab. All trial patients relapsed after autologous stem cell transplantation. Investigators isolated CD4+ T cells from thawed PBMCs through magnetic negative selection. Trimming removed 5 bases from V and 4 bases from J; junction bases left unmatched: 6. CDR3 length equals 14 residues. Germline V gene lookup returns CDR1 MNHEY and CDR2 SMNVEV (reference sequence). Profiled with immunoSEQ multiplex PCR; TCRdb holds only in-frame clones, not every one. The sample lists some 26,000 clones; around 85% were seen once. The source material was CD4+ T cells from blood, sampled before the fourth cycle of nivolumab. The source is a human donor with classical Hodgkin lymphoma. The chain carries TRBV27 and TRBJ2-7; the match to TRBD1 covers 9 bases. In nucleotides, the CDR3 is TGTGCCAGCAGTCCTAAGGACAGGGGATACGAGCAGTACTTC. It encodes CASSPKDRGYEQYF.